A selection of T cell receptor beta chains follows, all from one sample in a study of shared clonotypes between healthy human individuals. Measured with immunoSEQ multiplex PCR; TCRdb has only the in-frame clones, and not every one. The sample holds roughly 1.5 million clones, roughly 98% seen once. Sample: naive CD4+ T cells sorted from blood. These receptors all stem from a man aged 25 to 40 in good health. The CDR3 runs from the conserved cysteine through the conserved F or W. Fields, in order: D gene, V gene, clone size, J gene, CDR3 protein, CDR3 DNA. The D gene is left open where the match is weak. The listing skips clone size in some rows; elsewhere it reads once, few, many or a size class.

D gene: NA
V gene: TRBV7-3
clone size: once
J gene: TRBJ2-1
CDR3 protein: CASSSQRGNEQFF
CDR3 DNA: TGTGCCAGCAGCTCACAGCGCGGCAATGAGCAGTTCTTC

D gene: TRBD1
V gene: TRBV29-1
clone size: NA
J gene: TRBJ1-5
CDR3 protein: CSGSQGGDQPQHF
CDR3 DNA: TGCAGCGGTTCACAGGGGGGCGATCAGCCCCAGCATTTT

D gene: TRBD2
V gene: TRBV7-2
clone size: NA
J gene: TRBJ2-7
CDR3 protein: CASSFAGTNSYEQYF
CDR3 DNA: TGTGCCAGCAGCTTCGCCGGGACTAACTCCTACGAGCAGTACTTC

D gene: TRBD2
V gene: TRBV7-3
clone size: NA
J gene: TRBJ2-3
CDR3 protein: CASSSGLAGYTDTQYF
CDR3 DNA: TGTGCCAGCAGCTCGGGACTAGCGGGGTACACAGATACGCAGTATTTT

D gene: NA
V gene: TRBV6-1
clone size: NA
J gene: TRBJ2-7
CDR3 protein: CASSEALASSYEQYF
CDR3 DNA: TGTGCCAGCAGTGAAGCGCTAGCTAGCTCCTACGAGCAGTACTTC

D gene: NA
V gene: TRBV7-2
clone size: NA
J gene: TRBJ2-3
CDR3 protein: CASSLVVGGDTQYF
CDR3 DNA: TGTGCCAGCAGCTTAGTAGTGGGAGGAGATACGCAGTATTTT

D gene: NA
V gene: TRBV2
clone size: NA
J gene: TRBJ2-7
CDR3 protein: CASSEFGGLSYEQYF
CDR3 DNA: TGTGCCAGCAGTGAGTTTGGGGGCCTTTCCTACGAGCAGTACTTC

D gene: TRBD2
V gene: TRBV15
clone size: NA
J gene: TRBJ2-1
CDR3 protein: CATASGRSSYNEQFF
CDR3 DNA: TGTGCCACGGCTAGCGGAAGGAGCTCCTACAATGAGCAGTTCTTC

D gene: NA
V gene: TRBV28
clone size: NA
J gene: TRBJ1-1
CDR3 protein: CASRMDTEAFF
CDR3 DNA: TGTGCCAGCAGAATGGACACTGAAGCTTTCTTT

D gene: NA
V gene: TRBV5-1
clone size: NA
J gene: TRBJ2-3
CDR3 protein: CASSFSASPDTQYF
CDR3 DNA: TGCGCCAGCAGCTTTTCGGCATCGCCAGATACGCAGTATTTT

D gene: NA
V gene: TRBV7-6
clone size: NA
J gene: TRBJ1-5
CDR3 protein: CASSAGQNQPQHF
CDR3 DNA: TGTGCCAGCAGCGCCGGACAGAATCAGCCCCAGCATTTT

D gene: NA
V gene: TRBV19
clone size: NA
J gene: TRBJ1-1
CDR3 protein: CASSIDWGTEAFF
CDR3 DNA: TGTGCCAGTAGTATAGATTGGGGAACTGAAGCTTTCTTT

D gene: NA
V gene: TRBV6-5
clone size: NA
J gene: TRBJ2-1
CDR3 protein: CASSLPGGNEQFF
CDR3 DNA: TGTGCCAGCAGTTTACCAGGCGGCAATGAGCAGTTCTTC

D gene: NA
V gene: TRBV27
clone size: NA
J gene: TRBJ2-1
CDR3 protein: CASSPGAYNEQFF
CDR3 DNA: TGTGCCAGCAGTCCTGGGGCTTACAATGAGCAGTTCTTC

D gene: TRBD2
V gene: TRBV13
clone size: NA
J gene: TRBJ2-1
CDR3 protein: CASSQWTSGVSYNEQFF
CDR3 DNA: TGTGCCAGCAGCCAATGGACTAGCGGGGTCTCCTACAATGAGCAGTTCTTC

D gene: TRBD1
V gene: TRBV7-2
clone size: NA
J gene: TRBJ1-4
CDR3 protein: CASSLLTGAEKLFF
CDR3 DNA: TGTGCCAGCAGCTTATTGACAGGGGCCGAAAAACTGTTTTTT

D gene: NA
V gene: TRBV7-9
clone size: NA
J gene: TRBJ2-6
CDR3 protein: CASSYPAFSGLSGANVLTF
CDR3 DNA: TGTGCCAGCAGCTATCCGGCCTTTAGCGGCCTCTCTGGGGCCAACGTCCTGACTTTC

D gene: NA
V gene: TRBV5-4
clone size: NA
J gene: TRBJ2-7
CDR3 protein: CASSLAGREQYF
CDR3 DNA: TGTGCCAGCAGCTTGGCGGGGCGCGAGCAGTACTTC

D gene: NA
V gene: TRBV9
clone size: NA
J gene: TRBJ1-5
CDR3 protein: CASSVDDEGTVRPQHF
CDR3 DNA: TGTGCCAGCAGCGTAGATGATGAGGGTACGGTTAGGCCCCAGCATTTT

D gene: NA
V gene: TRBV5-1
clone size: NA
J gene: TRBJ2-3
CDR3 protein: CASSLVITDTQYF
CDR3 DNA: TGCGCCAGCAGCTTGGTAATCACAGATACGCAGTATTTT

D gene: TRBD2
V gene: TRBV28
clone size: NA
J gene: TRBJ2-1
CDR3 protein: CASTGLAGVSEQFF
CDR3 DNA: TGTGCCAGCACCGGACTAGCGGGAGTTTCTGAGCAGTTCTTC

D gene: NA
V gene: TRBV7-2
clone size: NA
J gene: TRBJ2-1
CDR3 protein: CASSWDFDTNEQFF
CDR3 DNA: TGTGCCAGCAGTTGGGACTTCGACACCAATGAGCAGTTCTTC

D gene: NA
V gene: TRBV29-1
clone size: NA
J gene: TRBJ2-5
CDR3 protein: CSVRDIETQYF
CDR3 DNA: TGCAGCGTGCGGGACATTGAGACCCAGTACTTC

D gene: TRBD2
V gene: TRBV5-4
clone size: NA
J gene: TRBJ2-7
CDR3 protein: CASSLERVPGLAGESDEQYF
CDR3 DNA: TGTGCCAGCAGCTTGGAACGGGTGCCGGGACTAGCGGGAGAGAGCGACGAGCAGTACTTC

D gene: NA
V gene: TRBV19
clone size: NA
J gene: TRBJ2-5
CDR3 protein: CASSIGEAGETQYF
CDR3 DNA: TGTGCCAGTAGTATAGGGGAAGCCGGGGAGACCCAGTACTTC

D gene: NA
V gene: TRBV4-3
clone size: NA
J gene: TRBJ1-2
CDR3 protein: CASSQDPTGHYGYTF
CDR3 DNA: TGCGCCAGCAGCCAAGATCCGACAGGACACTATGGCTACACCTTC

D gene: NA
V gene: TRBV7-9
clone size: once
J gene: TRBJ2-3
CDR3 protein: CASSSIVSTDTQYF
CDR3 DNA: TGTGCCAGCAGCTCAATAGTTAGCACAGATACGCAGTATTTT

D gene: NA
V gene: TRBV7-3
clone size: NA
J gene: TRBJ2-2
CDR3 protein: CASSLPNVGTGELFF
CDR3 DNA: TGTGCCAGCAGTTTACCCAACGTAGGCACCGGGGAGCTGTTTTTT

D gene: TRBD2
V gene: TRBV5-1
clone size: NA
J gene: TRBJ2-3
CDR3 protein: CASTIRGLAGGTDTQYF
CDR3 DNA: TGCGCCAGCACGATCCGCGGACTAGCGGGAGGCACAGATACGCAGTATTTT